This T cell receptor (beta chain) is from a study of T cells in tuberculosis. Study information: In South Africa, adults with active tuberculosis were compared with IGRA-negative and latently infected IGRA-positive adolescents.

Regarding the study as a whole: GEM motif frequencies gave roughly 65% accuracy; the GMM repertoire gave roughly 86%.

Comments on this clone: Its specificity is not known.

At study entry, adolescents had tuberculin skin tests and IGRA screening. Each donor contributed roughly 92,000 T cells on average, unsorted. The CDR3 covers 14 residues. Trimming removed 6 bases from V and 4 bases from J; junction bases left unmatched: 6. CDR1 is MDHEN and CDR2 is SYDVKM in the germline V gene. TCRdb's table, derived via immunoSEQ multiplex PCR, lists solely in-frame clones and lacks some. The sample consists of about 30,000 clones, nearly 90% of them appearing once. This chain joins TRBV28 and TRBJ1-1, with 9 bases lining up with TRBD1. The sample comprised PBMCs. This sequence originates from a donor aged 10-29 years with latent tuberculosis or without tuberculosis infection. The CDR3 spells CASRAQGASTEAFF. DNA of the CDR3: TGTGCCAGCAGAGCACAGGGGGCTAGCACTGAAGCTTTCTTT.